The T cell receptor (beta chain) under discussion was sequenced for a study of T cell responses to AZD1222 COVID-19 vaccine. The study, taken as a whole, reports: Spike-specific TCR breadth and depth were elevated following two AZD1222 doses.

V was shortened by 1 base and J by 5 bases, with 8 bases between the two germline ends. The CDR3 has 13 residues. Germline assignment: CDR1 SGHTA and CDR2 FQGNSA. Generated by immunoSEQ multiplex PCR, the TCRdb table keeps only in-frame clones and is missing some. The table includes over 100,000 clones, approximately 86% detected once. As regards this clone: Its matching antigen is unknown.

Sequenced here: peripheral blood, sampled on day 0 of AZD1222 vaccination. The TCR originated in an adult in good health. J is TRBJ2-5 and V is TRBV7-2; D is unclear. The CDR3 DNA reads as TGTGCCAGCAGCTTAGGGCCCGGCGAGACCCAGTACTTC. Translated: CASSLGPGETQYF.